The 20 T cell receptor beta chains presented below share a single source sample, sequenced in a study of cytomegalovirus exposure and HLA in healthy donors (dated by TCRdb to the late 2010s). The library was obtained by the immunoSEQ multiplex PCR assay. The multiplex PCR relied on a mix of 60 forward primers for TCR Vbeta segments and 13 reverse primers for TCR Jbeta segments. Here the immuneACCESS table is served through TCRdb, limited to in-frame sequences with V and J called. Missing clones are a known gap in these copies; in checked studies unresolved V genes cover under half, and the rest lacks a known reason. For this sample there are some 120,000 clones; about 80% appear just once. About 8.3% of the sample goes to the ten largest clones. The sequenced sample consisted of PBMCs. These receptors all stem from a woman aged 45-65 years in good health and CMV-seropositive.

This chain connects TRBV5-1 to TRBJ1-2; D might be TRBD1 (6 bases). The V gene lost 0 bases and the J gene lost 7 bases, with 10 bases spanning the gap. CDR3 size: 13 residues. Looked up from germline, CDR1 is SGHRS and CDR2 is YFSETQ. The CDR3: CASSLVGQSGYTF. The CDR3, as DNA: TGCGCCAGCAGCTTGGTAGGACAGAGTGGCTACACCTTC. Complete variable domain (other parts from reference TRBV5-1 and TRBJ1-2): KAGVTQTPRYLIKTRGQQVTLSCSPISGHRSVSWYQQTPGQGLQFLFEYFSETQRNKGNFPGRFSGRQFSNSRSEMNVSTLELGDSALYLCASSLVGQSGYTFGSGTRLTVV.

This rearrangement joins TRBV27 to TRBJ1-2; D possibly corresponds to TRBD1 (6 bases). This CDR3 spans 15 amino acids. The germline V gene has CDR1 MNHEY and CDR2 SMNVEV (reference sequence). Between the trimmed V and J ends, which lost 5 bases and 4 bases, there was a span of 17 bases. The chain's CDR3 is CASSGRQVMGYGYTF. CDR3 nucleotide sequence: TGTGCCAGCAGTGGCAGACAGGTCATGGGCTATGGCTACACCTTC.

This chain uses TRBV5-4 with TRBJ2-7; 9 positions agree with TRBD2. J gave up 2 bases and V 0 bases, and 6 bases lay outside the gene matches. CDR1 and CDR2 (germline): SGHNT, YYREEE (reference sequence). The CDR3 covers 16 residues. CDR3 in DNA: TGTGCCAGCAGCTTGGCCGTAGCGGGGGCCCCCTACGAGCAGTACTTC. Translation gives CASSLAVAGAPYEQYF.

Concerning this clone itself: A read error may produce the germline difference seen at one junction end. The chain has TRBV5-4 and TRBJ2-1; 9 positions agree with TRBD2. This CDR3 region has 14 residues. Germline CDR1 SGHNT, CDR2 YYREEE (reference sequence). The DNA for the CDR3 is TGTGCTAGCAACCCTCAGCGGGGGGCGAATGAGCAGTTCTTC. Its protein product is CASNPQRGANEQFF.

The rearrangement uses TRBV6-1 and TRBJ2-7; possibly TRBD1 for D (6 bases). Deletions cut 8 bases from V and 0 bases from J, with 14 bases between. This CDR3 region has 14 residues. Germline lookup yields CDR1 MNHNS and CDR2 SASEGT. CDR3 sequence (DNA): TGTGCCAGCGCCAGGGGTCTTAGCTCCTACGAGCAGTACTTC. This translates into CASARGLSSYEQYF.

The CDR3 is CASSDSQGYTEAFF. CDR3 DNA sequence: TGCGCCAGCAGCGATTCTCAGGGTTATACTGAAGCTTTCTTT. V gene TRBV5-1 combines with J gene TRBJ1-1, with TRBD1 as a possible D gene (5 bases). Germline CDR1 reads SGHRS; CDR2 reads YFSETQ. Trimming removed 4 bases from V and 5 bases from J, with 15 bases in between. This CDR3 has 14 amino acids. Looking up the rest from reference TRBV5-1 and TRBJ1-1 gives the full variable domain: KAGVTQTPRYLIKTRGQQVTLSCSPISGHRSVSWYQQTPGQGLQFLFEYFSETQRNKGNFPGRFSGRQFSNSRSEMNVSTLELGDSALYLCASSDSQGYTEAFFGQGTRLTVV.

The chain carries TRBV4-3 and TRBJ1-1; D is unresolved. In germline, CDR1 is LGHNA, CDR2 YSLEER. The CDR3 is 14 amino acids. The V end was cut by 1 base, the J end by 5 bases, with 11 bases between. This chain's CDR3 is CASSQGHPKTEAFF. DNA of the CDR3: TGCGCCAGCAGCCAAGGACATCCTAAAACTGAAGCTTTCTTT.

The gene calls are TRBV7-2 and TRBJ2-7; 7 bases match TRBD2. CDR1 is SGHTA and CDR2 is FQGNSA in the germline V gene. This CDR3 is built from 14 residues. J gave up 3 bases and V 3 bases, and 5 bases lay outside the gene matches. The CDR3: CASSFAGDFYEQYF. As DNA, the CDR3 is TGTGCCAGCAGCTTCGCGGGAGACTTCTACGAGCAGTACTTC.

This chain links TRBV7-6 with TRBJ1-1; possible D gene TRBD1, 6 bases. Germline CDR1 and CDR2: SGHVS and FNYEAQ. The germline V and J ends were trimmed by 2 bases and 1 base, with 11 bases remaining between them. The CDR3 has 15 residues. DNA for the CDR3: TGTGCCAGCAGCTTAATGCAGGGGAAGAACACTGAAGCTTTCTTT. Its protein product is CASSLMQGKNTEAFF. The full variable domain, rest sourced from reference TRBV7-6 and TRBJ1-1, is GAGVSQSPRYKVTKRGQDVALRCDPISGHVSLYWYRQALGQGPEFLTYFNYEAQQDKSGLPNDRFSAERPEGSISTLTIQRTEQRDSAMYRCASSLMQGKNTEAFFGQGTRLTVV.

The rearrangement links TRBV7-6 to TRBJ1-1, with 9 bases lining up with TRBD1. This CDR3 is built from 14 residues. V lost 5 bases and J lost 0; bases outside the gene matches: 1. The germline gives CDR1 SGHVS, CDR2 FNYEAQ. Written as DNA, the CDR3 is TGTGCCAGCAGCGGACAGGGGATGAACACTGAAGCTTTCTTT. It codes for CASSGQGMNTEAFF. Full variable domain (outside the CDR3, taken from reference TRBV7-6 and TRBJ1-1): GAGVSQSPRYKVTKRGQDVALRCDPISGHVSLYWYRQALGQGPEFLTYFNYEAQQDKSGLPNDRFSAERPEGSISTLTIQRTEQRDSAMYRCASSGQGMNTEAFFGQGTRLTVV.

This clone was counted between two and nine times. The gene calls are TRBV18 and TRBJ2-3; the match to TRBD1 covers 9 bases. This CDR3 spans 16 amino acids. Germline V lookup: CDR1 KGHSH, CDR2 LQKENI. The V and J ends lost 0 bases and 1 base, in that order; junction bases with no gene match: 2. This chain's CDR3 is CASSPPDRGGTDTQYF. For the CDR3, the DNA is TGTGCCAGCTCACCACCGGACAGGGGAGGCACAGATACGCAGTATTTT. Looking up the rest from reference TRBV18 and TRBJ2-3 gives the full variable domain: NAGVMQNPRHLVRRRGQEARLRCSPMKGHSHVYWYRQLPEEGLKFMVYLQKENIIDESGMPKERFSAEFPKEGPSILRIQQVVRGDSAAYFCASSPPDRGGTDTQYFGPGTRLTVL.

This chain links TRBV7-2 with TRBJ2-3, with TRBD2 matching over 8 bases. Germline trimming cut 3 bases from V and 4 bases from J; bases unmatched to any gene: 3. This CDR3 has 14 amino acids. CDR1 and CDR2 from the germline V gene are SGHTA and FQGNSA. Here the CDR3 reads CASSFRTSPDTQYF. The CDR3 nucleotides are TGTGCCAGCAGCTTCCGGACTAGCCCAGATACGCAGTATTTT.

As DNA, the CDR3 is TGTGCCAGCACCTGGGGACGGGGGGCCTCCTACAATGAGCAGTTCTTC. Amino acids: CASTWGRGASYNEQFF. The chain is built from TRBV25-1 and TRBJ2-1; D is possibly TRBD2 (7 bases). The germline V gene has CDR1 MGHDK and CDR2 SYGVNS. The CDR3 sequence is 16 residues long. Trimming took 7 bases from V and 0 from J, leaving 16 bases between them.

The rearrangement uses TRBV4-3 and TRBJ2-3; 10 nucleotides agree with TRBD2. Germline assignment: CDR1 LGHNA and CDR2 YSLEER. CDR3 length: 19 amino acids. The trim removed 2 bases at V and 6 bases at J, leaving 17 bases unmatched. The CDR3 sequence: CASSQMGSSGGYGWDTQYF. The CDR3, as DNA: TGCGCCAGCAGCCAAATGGGCTCTAGCGGGGGTTATGGGTGGGATACGCAGTATTTT.

The J gene is TRBJ2-1, the V gene TRBV29-1; D perhaps matches TRBD1 (6 bases). The CDR3 loop spans 15 amino acids. Germline lookup yields CDR1 SQVTM and CDR2 ANQGSEA. The chain's CDR3 is CSGIGGSSSYNEQFF. CDR3 DNA: TGCAGTGGGATTGGGGGCTCGAGCTCCTACAATGAGCAGTTCTTC.

This chain links TRBV10-3 with TRBJ1-4; D possibly corresponds to TRBD1 (5 bases). Germline V lookup: CDR1 ENHRY, CDR2 SYGVKD. The ends were cut back, 5 bases at V and 4 bases at J, with 11 bases in the middle. The CDR3 is made up of 14 amino acids. The CDR3: CAISPGTDNEKLFF. The CDR3 bases are TGTGCCATCAGTCCCGGGACTGATAATGAAAAACTGTTTTTT.

This chain links TRBV7-4 with TRBJ2-3; the match to TRBD2 covers 9 bases. The CDR3 spans 17 residues. V lost 1 base to trimming and J lost 1 base; unmatched junction nucleotides: 6. Germline CDR1 SGHVT, CDR2 SQSDAQ. This CDR3 reads CASSLEASGKRTDTQYF. CDR3 nucleotides: TGTGCCAGCAGCTTAGAGGCTAGCGGGAAGCGCACAGATACGCAGTATTTT. The full variable domain, in which reference TRBV7-4 and TRBJ2-3 provide the parts outside the CDR3, is GAGVSQSPRYKVAKRGRDVALRCDSISGHVTLYWYRQTLGQGSEVLTYSQSDAQRDKSGRPSGRFSAERPERSVSTLKIQRTEQGDSAVYLCASSLEASGKRTDTQYFGPGTRLTVL.

This chain joins TRBV30 and TRBJ1-1, with D possibly being TRBD1 (6 bases). The V and J ends lost 3 bases and 0 bases respectively, with 8 bases between them. CDR1 GTSNPN and CDR2 SVGIG come from the germline V gene (reference sequence). The CDR3 runs 13 residues. CDR3 DNA: TGTGCCTGGAGGGGACACGTGAACACTGAAGCTTTCTTT. Amino acid sequence: CAWRGHVNTEAFF. The full variable domain, its missing parts supplied by reference TRBV30 and TRBJ1-1, is SQTIHQWPATLVQPVGSPLSLECTVEGTSNPNLYWYRQAAGRGLQLLFYSVGIGQISSEVPQNLSASRPQDRQFILSSKKLLLSDSGFYLCAWRGHVNTEAFFGQGTRLTVV.

The rearrangement links TRBV10-3 to TRBJ1-1, with TRBD1 identical over 12 bases. CDR3 length: 16 residues. The V gene's germline CDR1 is ENHRY and CDR2 SYGVKD. V was clipped by 6 bases and J by 3 bases; unmatched bases: 8. The CDR3 coding sequence is TGTGCCATCAGGGGGACAGGGGGCAGGTCGGACACTGAAGCTTTCTTT. This sequence encodes CAIRGTGGRSDTEAFF.

The chain links TRBV27 to TRBJ2-7; D unclear. The V gene lost 5 bases and the J gene lost 1 base, with 15 bases spanning the gap. Germline lookup yields CDR1 MNHEY and CDR2 SMNVEV (reference sequence). The CDR3 has 15 amino acids. CDR3 bases: TGTGCCAGCAGTACCGGAGCAGTCCTATCCTACGAGCAGTACTTC. Protein product: CASSTGAVLSYEQYF.